The rows below give T cell receptor beta chains drawn from one sample of a study of CD8+CD57+ T cells in acquired aplastic anemia. In TCRdb, the reads were re-called with MiXCR into one record per CDR3 protein. The data show roughly 250,000 distinct CDR3 sequences, with more than 45% seen just once and under 9% held by the top ten. Sequenced material: sorted CD4+, CD8+, or CD8+CD57+ T cells (not recorded which) from PBMCs. Source of these receptors: a human donor with aplastic anemia. The CDR3 runs from the conserved cysteine through the conserved F or W. D genes are given only for firm matches. Clone size, where shown, is once, few, many, or a class for clones that have expanded.

TRBV19	many	TRBJ1-2	NA	TGTGCCAGTAGTATGCGGGACGGGCGCCATGGCTACACCTTC	CASSMRDGRHGYTF
TRBV7-3	NA	TRBJ1-2	TRBD1	TGTGCCAGCAGTTTAAGGACAGGCCGACTGAATAACTATGGCTACACCTTC	CASSLRTGRLNNYGYTF
TRBV6-1	few	TRBJ1-2	TRBD1	TGTGCCAGCAGGAATCCAGGGGGTGACTATGGCTACACCTTC	CASRNPGGDYGYTF
TRBV4-1	few	TRBJ2-2	TRBD2	TGCGCCAGCAGCCCTAGCGGGACCCCCACCGGGGAGCTGTTTTTT	CASSPSGTPTGELFF
TRBV6-6	NA	TRBJ1-4	NA	TGTGCCAGCAGATACACAGACAGCCCAACTAATGAAAAACTGTTTTTT	CASRYTDSPTNEKLFF
TRBV6-4	NA	TRBJ2-2	NA	TGTGCCAGCAGTCGGCCCGGGCAGAACACCGGGGAGCCGTTTTTT	CASSRPGQNTGEPFF
TRBV9	many	TRBJ1-2	NA	TGTGCCAGCAGCGTAGTAGGGTCCGGCTACACCTTC	CASSVVGSGYTF
TRBV10-2	many	TRBJ2-1	NA	TGCGCCAGCAGTCGTGACAAGACGTCCTACAATGAGCAGTTCTTC	CASSRDKTSYNEQFF
TRBV29-1	NA	TRBJ2-3	TRBD2	TGCAGCGTTGAAGCAGATGGGGCGACTAGCGGGAGGACAGATACGCAGTATTTT	CSVEADGATSGRTDTQYF
TRBV5-6	NA	TRBJ1-6	TRBD1	TGTGCCAGCAGCCGACGACGGGACAGGGGGCTAAGGGGAGATAATTCACCCCTCCACTTT	CASSRRRDRGLRGDNSPLHF
TRBV10-3	NA	TRBJ1-3	NA	TGTGCCATCAGTGAGTCGTTGGGGGACGTCTACACCATATATTTT	CAISESLGDVYTIYF
TRBV6-5	many	TRBJ2-2	TRBD2	TGTGCCAGCAGTTACGATCTAGCGGGAGCCGGGGAGCTGTTTTTT	CASSYDLAGAGELFF
TRBV5-5	many	TRBJ2-7	NA	TGTGCCAGCAGGGCTGGACTGTCCTACGAGCAGTACTTC	CASRAGLSYEQYF
TRBV4-2	NA	TRBJ2-1	NA	TGTGCCAGCAGCCAGGTGACAGCGGATTACAGTGAGCAGTTCTTC	CASSQVTADYSEQFF
TRBV25-1	NA	TRBJ1-4	NA	TGTGCCAGCAGTGGGGGAGAATGGACTAATGAAAAACTGTTTTTT	CASSGGEWTNEKLFF
TRBV9	many	TRBJ2-5	NA	TGTGCCAGCAGCTTAAGGGAGACCCAGTACTTC	CASSLRETQYF
TRBV19	NA	TRBJ1-1	NA	TGTGCCAGTAGTATAAGAGGGGAGGGGAGGGAGAACACTGAAGCTTTCTTT	CASSIRGEGRENTEAFF
TRBV2	NA	TRBJ1-1	NA	TGTGCCAGCAGTGAAAGGGCGGACGGGGCTTTCTTT	CASSERADGAFF
TRBV27	NA	TRBJ1-1	NA	TGTGCCAGCAGTTTGTCGGGGACACCCAACACTGAAGCTTTCTTT	CASSLSGTPNTEAFF
TRBV7-9	NA	TRBJ2-7	TRBD1	TGTGCCAGCAGCTTTCCGGGACAGGGTGAGAACGAGCAGTACTTC	CASSFPGQGENEQYF
TRBV7-8	NA	TRBJ2-5	NA	TGTGCCAGCAGCTTAAGGGACATTAGGGCGACCCAGTACTTC	CASSLRDIRATQYF
TRBV7-7	many	TRBJ2-1	NA	TGTGCTAGCAGTCCGGACGGGACTCCTGAGCAGTTCTTC	CASSPDGTPEQFF
TRBV10-2	NA	TRBJ2-1	TRBD2	TGCGCCAGCAAGACTAGCGGCCTCCAACAGCGGAATGAGCAGTTCTTC	CASKTSGLQQRNEQFF
TRBV7-9	NA	TRBJ1-1	NA	TGTGCCAGCAGCTTAGACGTGGGGGCGAACACTGAAGCTTTCTTT	CASSLDVGANTEAFF
TRBV7-9	NA	TRBJ2-7	TRBD1	TGTGCCAGCAGCAGACAGGGGGCTTCCTCCTACGAGCAGTACTTC	CASSRQGASSYEQYF
TRBV30	NA	TRBJ2-7	NA	TGTGCCTGGAGTCAAGGGGTAGAGCAGTACTTC	CAWSQGVEQYF
TRBV7-3	NA	TRBJ2-1	TRBD2	TGTGCCAGCAGCTTTGGTTTTGGGACTAGCGGGATCAGCTCCTACAATGAGCAGTTCTTC	CASSFGFGTSGISSYNEQFF
TRBV7-7	NA	TRBJ2-3	NA	TGTGCCAGCAGCCCCGTGTTGGACCGGGGCACAGATACGCAGTATTTT	CASSPVLDRGTDTQYF
TRBV5-4	many	TRBJ1-1	TRBD1	TGTGCCAGCAGCCCGACAGGGGAGGGGACTGAAGCTTTCTTT	CASSPTGEGTEAFF
TRBV19	many	TRBJ2-3	NA	TGTGCCAGTAGTATAGGAACCCGACGGAGCACAGATACGCAGTATTTT	CASSIGTRRSTDTQYF
TRBV19	NA	TRBJ2-1	TRBD1	TGTGCCAGTAGTATGGGGGACAGGGAAGTCGATGAGCAGTTCTTC	CASSMGDREVDEQFF
TRBV14	NA	TRBJ2-3	NA	TGTGCCAGCAGCTTAATTCCGTGGCAGGGAGCAGATACGCAGTATTTT	CASSLIPWQGADTQYF
TRBV6-5	many	TRBJ1-1	NA	TGTGCCAGCAGTGAGCTGACGGATCGCAACACTGAAGCTTTCTTT	CASSELTDRNTEAFF
TRBV4-2	NA	TRBJ1-1	NA	TGTGCCAGCAGTGGACAGACCACTGAAGCTTTCTTT	CASSGQTTEAFF
TRBV5-8	NA	TRBJ1-5	NA	TGTGCCAGCATCCCTATATCCGGGAGGCAGCCCCAGCATTTT	CASIPISGRQPQHF
TRBV20-1	many	TRBJ2-7	TRBD2	TGCAGTGCTAGAGATATGGGACTAGCGGTCTCCTACGAGCAGTACTTC	CSARDMGLAVSYEQYF
TRBV4-2	many	TRBJ2-5	NA	TGTGCCAGCAGCCAAGATTACGGTAGCACAAAGACCCAGTACTTC	CASSQDYGSTKTQYF
TRBV12-3/TRBV12-4	NA	TRBJ2-4	TRBD2	TGTGCCAGCAGTTCGTCCGGGACTAGGGGTTACATTCAGTACTTC	CASSSSGTRGYIQYF
TRBV2	many	TRBJ1-6	NA	TGTGCCAGCATTTCAAGTGGGACCCTCCACTTT	CASISSGTLHF
TRBV20-1	many	TRBJ1-2	NA	TGCAGTGCTAGCTTAGGGGTAGAGGAGGTACAAGTCTATGGCTACACCTTC	CSASLGVEEVQVYGYTF
TRBV7-6	many	TRBJ2-4	NA	TGTGCCAGCAGCCGCAGGGGGGCCGTGGCCAAAAACATTCAGTACTTC	CASSRRGAVAKNIQYF
TRBV25-1	NA	TRBJ2-1	TRBD2	TGTGCCAACAGTTCTTATTGGGGACTAGCCCAGCAATTCTCTTACAATGAGCAGTTCTTC	CANSSYWGLAQQFSYNEQFF
TRBV2	many	TRBJ2-5	NA	TGTGCCAGCACTATTACAGGGAACCAAGAGACCCAGTACTTC	CASTITGNQETQYF
TRBV10-1	many	TRBJ1-2	NA	TGCGCCAGCAGTGATTGCACCGATAACTATGGCTACACCTTC	CASSDCTDNYGYTF
TRBV3-1	NA	TRBJ2-2	TRBD2	TGTGCCAGCAGCCAAGATCGACTAGCGGTCGCGAACACCGGGGAGCTGTTTTTT	CASSQDRLAVANTGELFF
TRBV29-1	many	TRBJ2-2	TRBD2	TGCAGCGTGATGGGGACTAGCGGGAGCAACACCGGGGAGCTGTTTTTT	CSVMGTSGSNTGELFF
TRBV19	NA	TRBJ2-1	TRBD2	TGTGCCAGTAGTATGGGTAGCGGGGCCTCCTACAATGAGCAGTTCTTC	CASSMGSGASYNEQFF
TRBV19	NA	TRBJ2-5	NA	TGTGCCAGTAGTATAGGACGGTTGAACTGCGGGGTTTTCGCAGAGACCCAGTACTTC	CASSIGRLNCGVFAETQYF
TRBV15	NA	TRBJ2-7	NA	TGTGCCACCAGCCCCGTGTTAGACGAGCAGTACTTC	CATSPVLDEQYF
TRBV4-1	many	TRBJ2-3	NA	TGCGCCAGCAGCCAAGAGTCTAGCACAGATACGCAGTATTTT	CASSQESSTDTQYF
TRBV7-2	NA	TRBJ1-1	NA	TGTGCCAGCAGCTTAGCGGGTGAAGCTTTCTTT	CASSLAGEAFF
TRBV13	NA	TRBJ2-3	TRBD1	TGTGCCAGCAGCTGGAGGACAGGGCCGCTAGCCACAGATACGCAGTATTTT	CASSWRTGPLATDTQYF
TRBV3-1	NA	TRBJ2-1	NA	TGTGCCAGCAGCCGAGCCTCATCCTACAATGAGCAGTTCTTC	CASSRASSYNEQFF
TRBV7-9	NA	TRBJ1-1	NA	TGTGCCAGCAGCTTGAGTTCCACCAACACTGGAGCTTTCTTT	CASSLSSTNTGAFF
TRBV7-9	few	TRBJ1-5	NA	TGTGCCAGCAGGCCCAGCCGGGACCGAGTCGGGCCCCAGCATTTT	CASRPSRDRVGPQHF